This T cell receptor (beta chain) originates from a study of blood T cell repertoires in COVID-19. Study-wide background: The study drew acute and convalescent COVID-19 samples from the United States, Italy and Spain. T cells, B-cell-depleted T cells, or PBMCs provided the cDNA or gDNA that served as material.

Seattle researchers signed up patients amid active infection and tracked them longitudinally. In the original analysis: Amplification with reference gene primers provided the estimates of nucleated cell counts. The protocol was immunoSEQ multiplex PCR, while the TCRdb copy is restricted to in-frame clones and leaves out a portion. From that table come the V and J calls and clone size; the DNA was used to work out D and trimming. The sample yields over 150,000 clones, more than 75% seen once. The sequencing input was peripheral blood. The clonotype originates from a woman in her seventies with COVID-19, enrolled during active disease.

CDR3 in amino acids: CASSHYRDPTGVIIKFF. The CDR3 nucleotides are TGCGCCAGCAGCCATTACAGAGACCCGACAGGGGTTATCATTAAGTTCTTC. This chain uses TRBV5-1 with TRBJ2-1; 8 nucleotides agree with TRBD1. The CDR3 runs 17 residues. Trimming took 4 bases from V and 14 from J; bases not matched to a gene: 23. Germline V gene lookup returns CDR1 SGHRS and CDR2 YFSETQ. Supplemented by reference TRBV5-1 and TRBJ2-1, the full variable domain reads KAGVTQTPRYLIKTRGQQVTLSCSPISGHRSVSWYQQTPGQGLQFLFEYFSETQRNKGNFPGRFSGRQFSNSRSEMNVSTLELGDSALYLCASSHYRDPTGVIIKFFGPGTRLTVL.